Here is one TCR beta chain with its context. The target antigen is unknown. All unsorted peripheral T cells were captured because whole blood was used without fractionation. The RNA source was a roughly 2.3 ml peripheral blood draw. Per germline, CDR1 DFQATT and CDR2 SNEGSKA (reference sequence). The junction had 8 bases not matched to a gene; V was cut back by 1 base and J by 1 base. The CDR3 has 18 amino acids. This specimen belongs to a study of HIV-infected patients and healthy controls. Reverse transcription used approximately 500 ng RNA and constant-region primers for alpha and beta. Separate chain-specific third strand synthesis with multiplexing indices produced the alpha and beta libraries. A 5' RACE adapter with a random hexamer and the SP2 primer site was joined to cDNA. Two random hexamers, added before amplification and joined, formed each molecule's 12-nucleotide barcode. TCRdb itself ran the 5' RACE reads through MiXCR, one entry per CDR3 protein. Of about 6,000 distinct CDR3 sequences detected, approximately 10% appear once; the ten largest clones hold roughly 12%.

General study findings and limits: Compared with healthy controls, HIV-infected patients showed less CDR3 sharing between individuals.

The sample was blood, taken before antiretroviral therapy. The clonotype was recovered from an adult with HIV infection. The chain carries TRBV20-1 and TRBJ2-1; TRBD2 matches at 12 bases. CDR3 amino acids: CSARGRPSGGGSYNEQFF. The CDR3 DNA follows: TGCAGTGCTAGAGGTAGACCTAGCGGGGGGGGGTCCTACAATGAGCAGTTCTTC.